This T cell receptor beta chain stems from a study of T-cell reconstitution after alpha-beta-depleted transplantation in children. The study's findings and limits: Newly produced T cells mostly provided counts and TCRbeta diversity after one year, as hyperexpanded clones declined. Reportedly, alpha-beta T cells present about two months post-transplant originated from several hundred expanded clones of graft origin.

This clonotype was seen repeatedly, ten times or more. The antigen is undetermined. Molecular barcoding with unique molecular identifiers was used for the TCRbeta library. TCRdb used MiXCR to reprocess the PCR reads, holding one entry per CDR3 protein. The table lists 130,000 to 150,000 distinct CDR3 sequences, more than 8% of them singletons. The receptor was isolated from a female patient aged 2 to 10 who had a stem cell transplant for congenital amegakaryocytic thrombocytopenia, so the T cells may come from the graft donor. The sample consisted of PBMCs, mostly from graft donor cells, taken 180 days after TCRalphabeta/CD19-depleted stem cell transplant.

As DNA, the CDR3 is TGTGCCAGCAGCTCGGGACAGTGGTACGAGCAGTACTTC. The encoded protein is CASSSGQWYEQYF. The chain links TRBV2 to TRBJ2-7; 7 bases match TRBD1. This CDR3 is built from 13 residues. The germline V gene encodes CDR1 SNHLY and CDR2 FYNNEI. Trimming at V came to 6 bases and at J to 4 bases, leaving 6 bases not matched to a gene.